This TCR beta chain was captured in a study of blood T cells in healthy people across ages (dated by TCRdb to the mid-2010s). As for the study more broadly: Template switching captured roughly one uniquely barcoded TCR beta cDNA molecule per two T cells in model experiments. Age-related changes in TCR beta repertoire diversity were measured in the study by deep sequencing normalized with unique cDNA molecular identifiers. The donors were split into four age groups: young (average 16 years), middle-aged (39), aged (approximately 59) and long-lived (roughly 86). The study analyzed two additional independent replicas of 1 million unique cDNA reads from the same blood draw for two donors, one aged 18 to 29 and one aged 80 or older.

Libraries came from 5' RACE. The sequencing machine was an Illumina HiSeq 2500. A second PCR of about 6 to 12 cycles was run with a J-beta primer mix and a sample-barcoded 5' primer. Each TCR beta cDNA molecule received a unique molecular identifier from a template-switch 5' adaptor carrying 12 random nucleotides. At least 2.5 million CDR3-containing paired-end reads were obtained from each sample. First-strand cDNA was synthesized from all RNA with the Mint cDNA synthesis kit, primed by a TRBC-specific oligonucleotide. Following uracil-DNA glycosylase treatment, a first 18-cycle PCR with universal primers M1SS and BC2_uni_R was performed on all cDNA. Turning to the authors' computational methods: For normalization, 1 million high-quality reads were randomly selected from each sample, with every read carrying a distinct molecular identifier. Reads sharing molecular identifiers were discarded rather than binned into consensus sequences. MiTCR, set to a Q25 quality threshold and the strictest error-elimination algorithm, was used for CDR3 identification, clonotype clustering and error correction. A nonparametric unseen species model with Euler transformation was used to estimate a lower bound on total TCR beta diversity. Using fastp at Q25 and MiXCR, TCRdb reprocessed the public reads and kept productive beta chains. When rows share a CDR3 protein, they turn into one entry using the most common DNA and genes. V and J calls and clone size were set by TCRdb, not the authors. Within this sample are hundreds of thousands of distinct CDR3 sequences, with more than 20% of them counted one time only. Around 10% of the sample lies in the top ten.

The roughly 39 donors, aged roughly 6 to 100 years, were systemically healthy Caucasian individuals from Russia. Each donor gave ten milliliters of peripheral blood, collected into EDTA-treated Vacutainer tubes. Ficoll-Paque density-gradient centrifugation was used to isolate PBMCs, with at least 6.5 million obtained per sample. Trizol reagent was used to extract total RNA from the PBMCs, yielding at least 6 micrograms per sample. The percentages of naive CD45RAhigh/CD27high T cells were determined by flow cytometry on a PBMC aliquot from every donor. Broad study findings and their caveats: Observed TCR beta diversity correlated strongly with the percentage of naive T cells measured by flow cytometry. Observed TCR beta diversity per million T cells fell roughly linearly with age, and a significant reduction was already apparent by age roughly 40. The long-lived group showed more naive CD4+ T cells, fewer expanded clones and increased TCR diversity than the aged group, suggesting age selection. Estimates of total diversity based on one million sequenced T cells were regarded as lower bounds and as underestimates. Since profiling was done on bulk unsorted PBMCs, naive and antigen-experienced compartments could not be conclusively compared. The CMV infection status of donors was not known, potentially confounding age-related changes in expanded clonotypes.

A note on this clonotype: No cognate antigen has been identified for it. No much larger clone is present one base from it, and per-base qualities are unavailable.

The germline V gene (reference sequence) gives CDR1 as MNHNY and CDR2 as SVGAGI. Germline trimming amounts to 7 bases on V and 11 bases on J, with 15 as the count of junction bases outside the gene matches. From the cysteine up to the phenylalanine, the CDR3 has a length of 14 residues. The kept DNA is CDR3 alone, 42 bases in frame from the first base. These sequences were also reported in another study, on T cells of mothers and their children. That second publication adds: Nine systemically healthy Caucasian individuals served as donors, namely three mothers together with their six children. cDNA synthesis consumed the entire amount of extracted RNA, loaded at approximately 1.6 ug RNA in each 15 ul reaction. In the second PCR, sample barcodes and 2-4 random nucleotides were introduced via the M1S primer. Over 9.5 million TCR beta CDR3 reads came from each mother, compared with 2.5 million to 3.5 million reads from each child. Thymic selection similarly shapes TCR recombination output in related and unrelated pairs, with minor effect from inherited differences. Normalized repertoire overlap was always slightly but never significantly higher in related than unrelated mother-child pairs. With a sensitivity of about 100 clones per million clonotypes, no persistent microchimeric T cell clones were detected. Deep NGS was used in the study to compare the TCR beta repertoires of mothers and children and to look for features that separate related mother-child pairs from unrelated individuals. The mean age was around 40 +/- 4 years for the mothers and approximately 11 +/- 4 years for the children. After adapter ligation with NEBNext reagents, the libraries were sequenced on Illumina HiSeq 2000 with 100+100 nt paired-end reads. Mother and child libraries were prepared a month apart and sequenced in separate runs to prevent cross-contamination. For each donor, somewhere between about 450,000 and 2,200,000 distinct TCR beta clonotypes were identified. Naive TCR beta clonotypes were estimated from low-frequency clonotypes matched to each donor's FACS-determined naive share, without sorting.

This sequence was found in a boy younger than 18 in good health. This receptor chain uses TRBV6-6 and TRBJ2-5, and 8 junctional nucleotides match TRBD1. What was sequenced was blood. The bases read TGTGCCAGCACTATGAGCCAGGGGGCGCAGGAGCAGTACTTC. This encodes CASTMSQGAQEQYF.